This T cell receptor (beta chain) stems from a study of OX40 agonist ivuxolimab in advanced cancers. On the study more broadly: Partial responses, seen in three patients, involved one hepatocellular carcinoma and two cutaneous melanomas.

Using immunoSEQ multiplex PCR, the repertoire was profiled, and TCRdb retains in-frame clones only, with some absent. The sample has around 66,000 clones, roughly 87% seen once. CDR1 KGHSY and CDR2 FQNENV come from the germline V gene. The CDR3 has 20 amino acids. The table lists this clone with a few counts. One end of the junction does not line up with germline, which may come from a read error. Source: CD4+ or CD8+ T cells sorted from blood, taken in a trial of the OX40 agonist ivuxolimab. This sequence joins TRBV16 and TRBJ2-2; TRBD2 matches at 10 bases. The source of this sequence is an adult with an advanced solid tumor such as melanoma, head and neck, liver or kidney cancer. CDR3 protein: CASSQSRFSSGRANNGELFF. Written as DNA, the CDR3 is TGTGCCAGCAGCCAATCCCGGTTTTCGAGCGGGAGGGCCAACAACGGGGAGCTGTTTTTT. Full variable domain (outside the CDR3, taken from reference TRBV16 and TRBJ2-2): GEEVAQTPKHLVRGEGQKAKLYCAPIKGHSYVFWYQQVLKNEFKFLISFQNENVFDETGMPKERFSAKCLPNSPCSLEIQATKLEDSAVYFCASSQSRFSSGRANNGELFFGEGSRLTVL.